This TCR beta chain was profiled in a study of blood T cell repertoires in COVID-19. Across the study: T cells, B-cell-depleted T cells, or PBMCs provided the cDNA or gDNA that served as material.

Authors' data handling: Estimation of nucleated cell counts relied on the amplification of reference gene primers. The protocol was immunoSEQ multiplex PCR, while the TCRdb copy is restricted to in-frame clones and leaves out a portion. That table furnishes V, J and clone size, whereas the DNA furnished D and trimming. Of under 300,000 clones listed, around 88% are singletons. Enrollees, about 18 to 95 years old, lived in about two dozen US areas. Clinical histories supplied by participants themselves formed the basis of cohort assignment. Material: PBMCs or T cells enriched from blood (not recorded which). This receptor was identified in a woman aged 40 to 55 with acute COVID-19.

The DNA of the CDR3 is TGCAGCGGATCACGTACAGGAACGAACACCGGGGAGCTGTTTTTT. Its translation: CSGSRTGTNTGELFF. The rearrangement joins TRBV29-1 to TRBJ2-2, with D tentatively TRBD1 (5 bases). This CDR3 has 15 amino acids. Germline CDR1 and CDR2: SQVTM and ANQGSEA. V was trimmed by 7 bases and J by 0 bases, leaving 15 bases between them.